These 21 T cell receptor beta chains were sequenced from one sample in a study of regulatory dendritic cells for organ transplantation. Allogeneic regulatory or mature dendritic cells were co-cultured for about 5 days with CFSE-labeled sorted T cells at 1:10. Their target antigens are unknown. The repertoire was sequenced with immunoSEQ multiplex PCR; TCRdb's copy has only in-frame clones and lacks some. The repertoire holds 9,500 to 15,000 clones, around two thirds seen once, with 0.6% to 0.65% in the top ten. The sequencing input was naive CD4+ T cells from blood cultured with regulatory dendritic cells. Specified subset: CD45RA+ naive T cells. These receptors originate from a human donor in good health.

This clone was seen a handful of times. The chain couples TRBV19 to TRBJ2-1; 10 nucleotides align to TRBD2. This CDR3 comprises 14 residues. Unmatched junction bases numbered 7, after V lost 6 bases and J lost 8 bases. From germline, CDR1 is LNHDA and CDR2 SQIVND (reference sequence). CDR3 loop: CASRPGLASHEQFF. The CDR3 DNA reads TGTGCCAGTAGACCGGGACTAGCGTCGCATGAGCAGTTCTTC.

The CDR3, as DNA: TGTGCCAGCAGCCCTCAGGAAGACTATGGCTACACCTTC. It yields the protein CASSPQEDYGYTF. The chain employs TRBV14 and TRBJ1-2; D not resolved. The CDR3 is 13 residues long. Germline V CDR1 and CDR2: SGHDN, FVKESK. Deletions cut 4 bases from V and 3 bases from J, with 9 bases between.

The gene calls are TRBV4-2 and TRBJ2-2; TRBD2 matches 7 bases. J was trimmed by 7 bases and V by 1 base; bases with no gene match: 6. This CDR3 has 15 residues. Looked up from germline, CDR1 is LGHNA and CDR2 is YNFKEQ. The CDR3 nucleotides are TGTGCCAGCAGCCAAGTTTCGGGGGGAGGCGGGGAGCTGTTTTTT. Translation: CASSQVSGGGGELFF.

This chain uses TRBV5-1 with TRBJ1-4; 7 bases agree with TRBD1. The CDR3 extends over 15 amino acids. The V gene end was trimmed by 2 bases and the J gene end by 5 bases; junction bases not matched to a gene: 6. Germline CDR1 and CDR2: SGHRS and YFSETQ. CDR3 in amino acids: CASSFSGQTNEKLFF. The CDR3 DNA reads as TGCGCCAGCAGCTTTTCGGGACAGACGAATGAAAAACTGTTTTTT.

The V call is TRBV9, the J call TRBJ2-7, with D unclear. V was cut by 4 bases and J by 3 bases, with 8 bases left in between. The CDR3 length is 12 residues. Germline CDR1 is SGDLS and CDR2 is YYNGEE. As DNA, the CDR3 is TGTGCCAGCAGCCTTAACTTCTACGAGCAGTACTTC. Translated: CASSLNFYEQYF.

The V and J genes are TRBV2 and TRBJ2-7; 11 bases are a match to TRBD2. The V and J ends lost 8 bases and 4 bases, in that order; junction bases with no gene match: 7. The CDR3 covers 14 residues. CDR1 is SNHLY, CDR2 FYNNEI, per germline. For the CDR3, the DNA is TGTGCCAGCGGGGTTGGACTAGCGGGTTACGAGCAGTACTTC. It encodes CASGVGLAGYEQYF.

This chain joins TRBV11-3 and TRBJ1-6; 8 bases line up with TRBD1. Germline CDR1 reads SGHNT; CDR2 reads YENEEA. The CDR3 has 15 residues. Trimming cost V 1 base and J 8 bases; bases outside gene matches: 4. CDR3 nucleotide sequence: TGTGCCAGCAGCTTAGCGGGACAGGCCTATTCACCCCTCCACTTT. Its protein is CASSLAGQAYSPLHF.

CDR3 in DNA: TGTGCCAGCAGTTCCCCGGGACTACAAGAGACCCAGTACTTC. Encoded protein: CASSSPGLQETQYF. The chain combines TRBV6-5 with TRBJ2-5; 7 bases map to TRBD2. The CDR3 runs to 14 residues. After removal of 4 bases from V and 2 bases from J, the junction contained 4 bases not matched to a gene. Germline CDR1 is MNHEY and CDR2 is SVGAGI.

V usage is TRBV18 and J usage is TRBJ2-7; 7 bases fit TRBD2. The CDR3 is 12 residues long. The germline V gene has CDR1 KGHSH and CDR2 LQKENI. The V gene end was trimmed by 4 bases and the J gene end by 4 bases; junction bases not matched to a gene: 1. CDR3 nucleotides: TGTGCCAGCTCACGGGAGGGATACGAGCAGTACTTC. Translation gives CASSREGYEQYF.

The chain joins TRBV7-9 to TRBJ2-5, with TRBD2 matching 10 bases. Germline-derived CDR1 and CDR2 are SEHNR and FQNEAQ (reference sequence). The CDR3 consists of 18 residues. After removal of 0 bases from V and 2 bases from J, the junction contained 9 bases not matched to a gene. The CDR3 sequence is CASSLAGVAGGLQETQYF. CDR3 DNA: TGTGCCAGCAGCTTAGCGGGCGTAGCGGGGGGTCTTCAAGAGACCCAGTACTTC.

This clone was found once. V is TRBV30 and J is TRBJ2-2; D perhaps matches TRBD1 (7 bases). This CDR3 contains 16 residues. Germline V gives CDR1 GTSNPN, CDR2 SVGIG (reference sequence). V lost 5 bases and J lost 6, with 22 bases in between. CDR3 sequence (DNA): TGTGCCTGGGGCCGTGGAGGGGGCGAGGACCCCGGGGAGCTGTTTTTT. This translates into CAWGRGGGEDPGELFF.

The V and J genes are TRBV9 and TRBJ1-3; no definite D call. CDR3 length: 14 amino acids. The germline V and J ends were trimmed by 4 bases and 0 bases, with 8 bases remaining between them. Germline V lookup: CDR1 SGDLS, CDR2 YYNGEE. CDR3 bases: TGTGCCAGCAGCCCATTTCACTCTGGAAACACCATATATTTT. This codes for CASSPFHSGNTIYF.

As regards this clone: A junction end diverges from the germline sequence, so it may reflect a read error. This chain uses TRBV11-2 with TRBJ2-7, with D unresolved. The CDR3 runs 11 residues. Germline-derived CDR1 and CDR2 are SGHAT and FQNNGV. As DNA, the CDR3 is TGTGCCAGCAGCTTAGAAACTTCCATCCACTTC. Amino acid sequence: CASSLETSIHF.

Only a few counts were recorded for this clone. The chain uses TRBV18 and TRBJ1-5; TRBD1 might be the D (6 bases). Deletions cut 3 bases from V and 4 bases from J, with 7 bases between. This CDR3 has 13 amino acids. The germline V gene encodes CDR1 KGHSH and CDR2 LQKENI. CDR3 bases: TGTGCCAGCTCACCGGGACAAAATCAGCCCCAGCATTTT. The encoded protein is CASSPGQNQPQHF.

The chain carries TRBV27 and TRBJ2-7; 9 bases agree with TRBD2. CDR1 MNHEY and CDR2 SMNVEV come from the germline V gene (reference sequence). The CDR3 consists of 15 residues. Trimming removed 5 bases from V and 4 bases from J; junction bases left unmatched: 9. CDR3 sequence reads: CASSPAGGRVYEQYF. Written as DNA, the CDR3 is TGTGCCAGCAGTCCGGCGGGGGGGCGGGTGTACGAGCAGTACTTC.

The genes are TRBV5-1 and TRBJ2-3, with D perhaps matching TRBD2 (6 bases). CDR1 SGHRS and CDR2 YFSETQ come from the germline V gene. This CDR3 has 15 amino acids. V was cut by 7 bases and J by 4 bases, with 19 bases left in between. CDR3 sequence (DNA): TGCGCCAGCTCACTCGGGGCTAGCGTTGCAGATACGCAGTATTTT. Protein sequence: CASSLGASVADTQYF.

The rearrangement links TRBV5-1 to TRBJ1-4, with D unresolved. Germline assignment: CDR1 SGHRS and CDR2 YFSETQ. V was pared by 4 bases and J by 3 bases, with 13 bases between. The CDR3 runs to 15 residues. The CDR3 DNA is TGCGCCAGCAGCCTCCGAGGTCTGCCTAATGAAAAACTGTTTTTT. This codes for CASSLRGLPNEKLFF.

J is TRBJ2-1 and V is TRBV19; D gene unclear. CDR1 LNHDA and CDR2 SQIVND come from the germline V gene (reference sequence). The CDR3 consists of 12 residues. With 1 base removed from V and 8 bases from J, the gap between germline ends came to 6 bases. CDR3 sequence reads: CASSIAVDEQFF. In DNA, the CDR3 is TGTGCCAGTAGTATAGCCGTTGATGAGCAGTTCTTC. Full variable domain (rest looked up from reference TRBV19 and TRBJ2-1): DGGITQSPKYLFRKEGQNVTLSCEQNLNHDAMYWYRQDPGQGLRLIYYSQIVNDFQKGDIAEGYSVSREKKESFPLTVTSAQKNPTAFYLCASSIAVDEQFFGPGTRLTVL.

This clone was seen a few times. The genes are TRBV4-1 and TRBJ2-4, with a tentative D call TRBD1 (6 bases). This CDR3 spans 17 amino acids. Germline CDR1 reads MGHRA; CDR2 reads YSYEKL. Deletions cut 1 base from V and 4 bases from J, with 17 bases between. This CDR3 is CASSQGRGTGSKNIQYF. The CDR3 region has the DNA TGCGCCAGCAGCCAAGGTAGGGGGACCGGATCTAAAAACATTCAGTACTTC.

The genes are TRBV18 and TRBJ1-1; the D is unclear. This CDR3 spans 14 amino acids. The ends were cut back, 7 bases at V and 4 bases at J, with 16 bases in the middle. The germline gives CDR1 KGHSH, CDR2 LQKENI. The DNA of the CDR3 is TGTGCCAGCTTCCCGGGCCCAGCGGCCACTGAAGCTTTCTTT. Protein product: CASFPGPAATEAFF.

The chain employs TRBV25-1 and TRBJ2-5, with 11 bases lining up with TRBD2. CDR1 and CDR2 (germline): MGHDK, SYGVNS. V shed 4 bases, J shed 4 bases, and the junction held 2 bases outside the gene matches. CDR3 length: 14 amino acids. The CDR3 DNA reads as TGTGCCAGCAGTGGTAGCGGGGGGGGAGAGACCCAGTACTTC. Amino acid sequence: CASSGSGGGETQYF.